The present T cell receptor beta chain was sequenced within a study of OX40 agonist ivuxolimab in advanced cancers. The CDR3 contains 14 residues. The germline gives CDR1 MNHNS, CDR2 SASEGT. V lost 6 bases and J lost 4; bases outside the gene matches: 8. This clone occurred a few times. TCRdb's copy holds only in-frame clones and misses some; the assay was immunoSEQ multiplex PCR. The sample has about 48,000 clones, approximately 86% seen once. The TCR comes from an adult with an advanced solid tumor such as melanoma, head and neck, liver or kidney cancer. The chain recombines TRBV6-1 with TRBJ1-2; 7 bases agree with TRBD1. The specimen comprised CD4+ or CD8+ T cells sorted from blood, sampled in a trial of the OX40 agonist ivuxolimab. The CDR3 bases are TGTGCCAGCAGAGAACAGGGGTTGGGCTATGGCTACACCTTC. Its translation: CASREQGLGYGYTF.